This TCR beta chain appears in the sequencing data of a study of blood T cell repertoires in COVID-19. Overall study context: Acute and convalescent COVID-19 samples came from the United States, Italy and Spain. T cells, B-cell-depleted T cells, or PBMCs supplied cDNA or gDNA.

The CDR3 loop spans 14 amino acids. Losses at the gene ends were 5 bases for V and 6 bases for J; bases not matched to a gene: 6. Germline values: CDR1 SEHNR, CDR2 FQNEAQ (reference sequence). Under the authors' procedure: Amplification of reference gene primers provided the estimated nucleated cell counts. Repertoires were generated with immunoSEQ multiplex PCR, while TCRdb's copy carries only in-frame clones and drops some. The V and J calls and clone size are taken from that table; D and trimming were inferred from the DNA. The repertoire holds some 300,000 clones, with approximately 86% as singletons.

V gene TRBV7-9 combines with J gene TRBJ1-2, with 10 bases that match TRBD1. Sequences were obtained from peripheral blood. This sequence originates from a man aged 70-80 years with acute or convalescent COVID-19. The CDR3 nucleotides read TGTGCCAGCAGCCTGGACAGGGGGTATAATGGCTACACCTTC. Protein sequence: CASSLDRGYNGYTF. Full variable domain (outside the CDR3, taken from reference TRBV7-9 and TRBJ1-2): DTGVSQNPRHKITKRGQNVTFRCDPISEHNRLYWYRQTLGQGPEFLTYFQNEAQLEKSRLLSDRFSAERPKGSFSTLEIQRTEQGDSAMYLCASSLDRGYNGYTFGSGTRLTVV.